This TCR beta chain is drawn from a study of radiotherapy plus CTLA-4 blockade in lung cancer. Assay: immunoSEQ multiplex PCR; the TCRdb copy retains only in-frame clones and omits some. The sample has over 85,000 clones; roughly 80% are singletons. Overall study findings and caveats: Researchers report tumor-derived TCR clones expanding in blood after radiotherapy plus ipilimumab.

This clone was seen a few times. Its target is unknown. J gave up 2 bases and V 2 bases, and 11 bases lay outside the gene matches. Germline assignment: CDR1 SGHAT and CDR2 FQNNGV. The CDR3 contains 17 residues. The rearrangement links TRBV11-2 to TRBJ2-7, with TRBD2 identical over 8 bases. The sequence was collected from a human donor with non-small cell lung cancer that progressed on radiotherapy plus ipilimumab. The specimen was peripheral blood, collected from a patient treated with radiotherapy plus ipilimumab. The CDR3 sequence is CASSLTDSGNLAYEQYF. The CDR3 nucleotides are TGTGCCAGCAGCTTAACCGATAGCGGGAATTTAGCCTACGAGCAGTACTTC.